The 7 T cell receptor beta chains presented below share a single source sample, sequenced in a study of T cells in localized non-small cell lung cancer. Method: immunoSEQ multiplex PCR; TCRdb's copy keeps in-frame clones and lacks some. The top ten clones hold 20% of a sample with 53,000 or so clones, 90% to 95% of them seen once. Source: peripheral blood, taken before any cancer treatment. Receptors originate from a man aged 35 to 69 with stage I lung adenocarcinoma.

The V call is TRBV27, the J call TRBJ1-2, with 8 nucleotides matching TRBD1. The CDR3 sequence is 16 residues long. Per germline, CDR1 MNHEY and CDR2 SMNVEV (reference sequence). With V trimmed by 6 bases and J by 7 bases, 16 bases remained unmatched. The CDR3 DNA sequence: TGTGCCAGCAGGACGGGGCAGGGGGCACTTAAACTTGGCTACACCTTC. Translation gives CASRTGQGALKLGYTF.

The chain recombines TRBV12-5 with TRBJ2-7, with D hard to call. Germline V gene sequence: CDR1 LGHNT, CDR2 FRNRAP. Trimming shortened V by 4 bases and J by 5 bases, and 6 bases separated the two germline ends. The length of the CDR3 is 11 residues. CDR3 sequence reads: CASGSVDEQYF. The CDR3 DNA reads TGTGCTAGTGGTTCAGTTGACGAGCAGTACTTC.

This rearrangement joins TRBV29-1 to TRBJ2-1; 11 bases match TRBD2. Germline V lookup: CDR1 SQVTM, CDR2 ANQGSEA. The CDR3 contains 13 residues. The ends lost 6 bases at V and 4 bases at J; junction bases unmatched: 2. The CDR3 loop reads CSVGTSGYNEQFF. The CDR3 coding sequence is TGCAGCGTCGGGACTAGCGGTTACAATGAGCAGTTCTTC.

This sequence joins TRBV5-4 and TRBJ2-1; D call uncertain. The CDR3 is made up of 13 amino acids. Germline CDR1 and CDR2: SGHNT and YYREEE (reference sequence). V was pared by 3 bases and J by 8 bases, with 12 bases between. CDR3 loop: CASSYAGRDEQFF. The CDR3 coding sequence is TGTGCCAGCAGCTACGCTGGACGGGATGAGCAGTTCTTC.

This chain joins TRBV7-6 and TRBJ1-2; 9 nucleotides line up with TRBD1. Germline lookup yields CDR1 SGHVS and CDR2 FNYEAQ. The V segment lost 5 bases and the J segment 1 base; nucleotides outside the gene matches: 17. The CDR3 is 19 amino acids. CDR3 sequence: CASSRISYTPGQGNYGYTF. CDR3 coding DNA: TGTGCCAGCAGCCGAATATCTTATACTCCGGGACAGGGTAACTATGGCTACACCTTC.

The gene calls are TRBV30 and TRBJ2-7; tentatively, D is TRBD1 (5 bases). The CDR3 length is 12 residues. Deletions cut 2 bases from V and 6 bases from J, with 11 bases between. Germline CDR1 is GTSNPN and CDR2 is SVGIG (reference sequence). This CDR3 is CAWSFIRGEQYF. The CDR3 DNA sequence: TGTGCCTGGAGTTTCATTAGGGGCGAGCAGTACTTC.

V usage is TRBV6-6 and J usage is TRBJ1-2; D ambiguous. The CDR3 runs to 13 residues. Germline V gene sequence: CDR1 MNHNY, CDR2 SVGAGI (reference sequence). V dropped 5 bases and J dropped 0 bases, with 7 bases sitting between them. CDR3 nucleotide sequence: TGTGCCAGCAGTCCCGCAGCTAACTATGGCTACACCTTC. It encodes CASSPAANYGYTF.